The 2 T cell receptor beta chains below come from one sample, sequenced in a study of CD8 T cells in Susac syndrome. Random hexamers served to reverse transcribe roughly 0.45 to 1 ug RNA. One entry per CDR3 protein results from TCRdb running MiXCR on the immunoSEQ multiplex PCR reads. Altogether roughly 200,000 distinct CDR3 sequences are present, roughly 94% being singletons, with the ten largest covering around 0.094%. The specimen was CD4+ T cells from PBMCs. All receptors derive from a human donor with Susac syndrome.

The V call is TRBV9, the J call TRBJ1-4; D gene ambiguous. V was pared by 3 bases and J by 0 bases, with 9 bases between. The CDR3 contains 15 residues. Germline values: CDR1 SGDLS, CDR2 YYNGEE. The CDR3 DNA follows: TGTGCCAGCAGCGCCAACCTAGCAACTAATGAAAAACTGTTTTTT. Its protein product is CASSANLATNEKLFF.

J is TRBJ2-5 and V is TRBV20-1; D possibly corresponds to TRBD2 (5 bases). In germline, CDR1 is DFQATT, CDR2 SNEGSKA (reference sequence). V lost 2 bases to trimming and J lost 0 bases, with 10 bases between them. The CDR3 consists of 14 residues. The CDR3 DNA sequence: TGCAGTGCTAGACTAGCAGCCAACCAAGAGACCCAGTACTTC. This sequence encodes CSARLAANQETQYF.